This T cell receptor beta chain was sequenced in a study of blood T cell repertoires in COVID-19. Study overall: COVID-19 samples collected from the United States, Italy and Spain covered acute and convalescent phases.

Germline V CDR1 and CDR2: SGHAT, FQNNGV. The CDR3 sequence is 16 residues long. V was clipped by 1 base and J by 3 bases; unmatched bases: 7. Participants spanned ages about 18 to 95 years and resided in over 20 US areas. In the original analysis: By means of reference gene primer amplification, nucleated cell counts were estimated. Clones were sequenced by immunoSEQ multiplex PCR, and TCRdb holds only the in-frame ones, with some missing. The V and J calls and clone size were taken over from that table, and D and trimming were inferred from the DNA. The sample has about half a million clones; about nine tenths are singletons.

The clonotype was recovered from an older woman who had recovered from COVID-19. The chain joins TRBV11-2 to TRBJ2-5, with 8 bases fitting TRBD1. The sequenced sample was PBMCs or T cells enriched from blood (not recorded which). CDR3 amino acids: CASSLVYGQGKETQYF. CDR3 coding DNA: TGTGCCAGCAGCTTAGTATACGGACAGGGTAAAGAGACCCAGTACTTC.